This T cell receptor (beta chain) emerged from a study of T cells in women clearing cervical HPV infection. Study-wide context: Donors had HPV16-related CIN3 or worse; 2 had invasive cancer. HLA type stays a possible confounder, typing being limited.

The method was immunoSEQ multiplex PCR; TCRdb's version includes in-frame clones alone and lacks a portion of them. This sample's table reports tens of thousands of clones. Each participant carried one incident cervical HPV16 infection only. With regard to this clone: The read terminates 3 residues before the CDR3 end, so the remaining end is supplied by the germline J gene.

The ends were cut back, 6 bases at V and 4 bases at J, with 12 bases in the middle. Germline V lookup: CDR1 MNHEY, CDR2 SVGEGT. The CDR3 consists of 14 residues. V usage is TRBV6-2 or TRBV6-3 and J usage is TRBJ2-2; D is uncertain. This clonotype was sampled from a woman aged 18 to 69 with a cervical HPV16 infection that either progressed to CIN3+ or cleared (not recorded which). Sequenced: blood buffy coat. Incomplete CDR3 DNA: TGTGCCAGCAGATTAACAGTACCCACCGGGGAG. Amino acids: CASRLTVPTGE. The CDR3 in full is CASRLTVPTGELFF.